Below are 2 T cell receptor beta chains sequenced from a single sample in a study of blood T cells in healthy people across ages. Next came a second PCR, run for roughly 6 to 11 cycles, which used a sample-barcoded 5' primer along with a J-beta primer mix. MiXCR, run by TCRdb on the 5' RACE reads, gives a single entry per CDR3 protein. The table has about 760,000 distinct CDR3 sequences, 56% seen once. Sequenced: blood. These TCRs come from a middle-aged man in good health.

CDR3 bases: TGTGCCAGCAGCCTCCGGCCGGCTAGCGGCCCAGATACGCAGTATTTT. Protein product: CASSLRPASGPDTQYF. V and J are TRBV6-1 and TRBJ2-3; 7 bases are a match to TRBD2. The germline CDR1 and CDR2 sequences are MNHNS and SASEGT. The V and J ends lost 6 bases and 4 bases, in that order; junction bases with no gene match: 13. This CDR3 contains 16 residues.

The DNA of the CDR3 is TGCGCCAGCAGCTGGGTTCCTGAAGAGACCCAGTACTTC. This codes for CASSWVPEETQYF. V is TRBV5-1 and J is TRBJ2-5; D not certain. Germline CDR1 reads SGHRS; CDR2 reads YFSETQ. This CDR3 has 13 residues. The V end was cut by 3 bases, the J end by 3 bases, with 9 bases between.